This TCR beta chain came from a study of blood T cell repertoires in COVID-19. Whole-study context: Material from acute and convalescent COVID-19 was sourced from the United States, Italy and Spain. PBMCs, B-cell-depleted T cells, or T cells provided the cDNA or gDNA that made up the material.

Trimming shortened V by 6 bases and J by 6 bases, and 15 bases separated the two germline ends. Germline V gives CDR1 LNHDA, CDR2 SQIVND (reference sequence). There are 14 residues in the CDR3. Original handling: Using reference gene primer amplification, nucleated cell counts were estimated. Here immunoSEQ multiplex PCR was the method, and the copy in TCRdb shows in-frame clones only, minus some. V and J calls and clone size are as listed in that table; D and trimming were resolved from the DNA. The data hold just over 300,000 clones, with about 90% observed a single time. The source of this sequence is a man aged 18 to 29 with active or convalescent COVID-19. The specimen sequenced was peripheral blood. This rearrangement joins TRBV19 to TRBJ1-5, with TRBD1 as a possible D gene (6 bases). CDR3 amino acids: CASRPNRDIQPQHF. CDR3 DNA sequence: TGTGCCAGTAGACCGAACAGGGATATTCAGCCCCAGCATTTT. The full variable domain, its missing parts supplied by reference TRBV19 and TRBJ1-5, is DGGITQSPKYLFRKEGQNVTLSCEQNLNHDAMYWYRQDPGQGLRLIYYSQIVNDFQKGDIAEGYSVSREKKESFPLTVTSAQKNPTAFYLCASRPNRDIQPQHFGDGTRLSIL.